A single sample is the source of the 16 T cell receptor beta chains below, sequenced in a study of blood T cells in healthy people across ages. Through a sample-barcoded 5' primer and a J-beta primer mix, a second PCR was run for about 6 to 11 cycles. TCRdb processed the 5' RACE reads anew with MiXCR; each CDR3 protein has one entry. The data hold some 890,000 distinct CDR3 sequences, with roughly 29% observed a single time. The same specimen was also included in a second study, on T cells of mothers and their children.

The source material was blood. Receptors originate from a woman between 35 and 50 years old in good health.

This clonotype was detected ten times or more. The chain links TRBV12-3 or TRBV12-4 to TRBJ2-7; 14 bases align to TRBD2. The J segment lost 0 bases and the V segment lost 2 bases, leaving 3 bases of the junction unmatched. This CDR3 has 17 amino acids. Here the CDR3 reads CASSLRTSGGSSYEQYF. For the CDR3, the DNA is TGTGCCAGCAGTTTACGGACTAGCGGGGGGAGCTCCTACGAGCAGTACTTC.

This clonotype was recorded a few times. The chain joins TRBV3-1 to TRBJ2-3, with 11 bases fitting TRBD2. Germline V gene lookup returns CDR1 LGHDT and CDR2 YNNKEL (reference sequence). V was clipped by 4 bases and J by 2 bases; unmatched bases: 5. The CDR3 loop spans 16 amino acids. CDR3 sequence: CASSLLTSGDTDTQYF. The CDR3, as DNA: TGTGCCAGCAGCCTCCTGACTAGCGGGGACACAGATACGCAGTATTTT.

This clonotype has only one observation. This sequence may be a read error, since a much larger clone differs from it by one base. The CDR3 reads CASSPGQGEYGCTF. CDR3 bases: TGTGCCAGCAGCCCCGGACAGGGGGAGTATGGCTGCACCTTC. The chain recombines TRBV7-2 with TRBJ1-2; 10 positions agree with TRBD1. There are 14 residues in the CDR3. The germline gives CDR1 SGHTA, CDR2 FQGNSA.

The rearrangement joins TRBV15 to TRBJ1-1; tentative D call: TRBD1 (5 bases). The CDR3 covers 12 residues. Germline assignment: CDR1 LNHNV and CDR2 YYDKDF (reference sequence). V lost 0 bases, J lost 6 bases, and 5 bases lay in between. CDR3 coding DNA: TGTGCCACCAGCAGAGACAGGGCTGAAGCTTTCTTT. Encoded protein: CATSRDRAEAFF.

This chain joins TRBV20-1 and TRBJ1-2; D gene unclear. There are 13 residues in the CDR3. Germline values: CDR1 DFQATT, CDR2 SNEGSKA (reference sequence). The V end lost 0 bases, the J end lost 4 bases, and 9 bases lay between the germline ends. The CDR3 sequence is CSARDLAVYGYTF. CDR3 nucleotides: TGCAGTGCTAGAGATTTGGCAGTCTATGGCTACACCTTC.

The chain employs TRBV7-9 and TRBJ2-7; no clear D. Deletions cut 3 bases from V and 2 bases from J, with 11 bases between. The CDR3 runs 14 residues. Germline lookup yields CDR1 SEHNR and CDR2 FQNEAQ (reference sequence). The CDR3 DNA follows: TGTGCCAGCAGCTTCCGACCGGCGACCTACGAGCAGTACTTC. This sequence encodes CASSFRPATYEQYF.

V and J are TRBV19 and TRBJ2-3; D gene ambiguous. Germline V gives CDR1 LNHDA, CDR2 SQIVND (reference sequence). V dropped 3 bases and J dropped 0 bases, with 10 bases sitting between them. The CDR3 spans 15 residues. The CDR3 DNA reads TGTGCCAGTAGTATTTTGCCCGACAGCACAGATACGCAGTATTTT. Translated: CASSILPDSTDTQYF.

J is TRBJ2-2 and V is TRBV5-1, with a weak D call TRBD1 (6 bases). Germline assignment: CDR1 SGHRS and CDR2 YFSETQ. CDR3 length equals 15 residues. Between the trimmed V and J ends, which lost 0 bases and 1 base, there was a span of 7 bases. The CDR3 DNA reads TGCGCCAGCAGCTTGGGGGACATGAACACCGGGGAGCTGTTTTTT. Protein sequence: CASSLGDMNTGELFF.

The rearrangement uses TRBV28 and TRBJ2-1; TRBD2 matches 8 bases. CDR3 length: 16 residues. With V trimmed by 8 bases and J by 1 base, 10 bases remained unmatched. The germline V gene has CDR1 MDHEN and CDR2 SYDVKM. This chain's CDR3 is CASGSSGTRSYNEQFF. The CDR3 DNA reads TGTGCCAGCGGATCCTCCGGGACTAGGTCCTACAATGAGCAGTTCTTC.

A remark on this clonotype: The junction does not match germline at one end; this may be a read error. The chain links TRBV11-2 to TRBJ1-2, with 7 bases lining up with TRBD1. The CDR3 totals 14 residues. Germline V gene sequence: CDR1 SGHAT, CDR2 FQNNGV. The CDR3, as DNA: TGTGCCGGCAGCGGAGACAGGGTCCACTATGGCTACACCTTC. Residues: CAGSGDRVHYGYTF.

This clonotype was recorded many times. The chain combines TRBV7-3 with TRBJ1-2; 10 bases map to TRBD1. This CDR3 comprises 14 residues. The germline V gene has CDR1 SGHTA and CDR2 FQGTGA. Trimming took 4 bases from V and 6 from J; bases not matched to a gene: 5. CDR3: CASSSGTGVDGYTF. CDR3 coding DNA: TGTGCCAGCAGCTCGGGGACAGGGGTTGATGGCTACACCTTC.

This clonotype was detected only a few times. V gene TRBV5-1 combines with J gene TRBJ2-5, with 10 bases lining up with TRBD1. With 4 bases clipped from V and 11 bases from J, the junction kept 14 bases outside the gene matches. Germline lookup yields CDR1 SGHRS and CDR2 YFSETQ. This CDR3 has 15 residues. The CDR3 loop is CASSPRTGGRLEQYF. As DNA, the CDR3 is TGCGCCAGCAGCCCACGGACAGGGGGAAGATTAGAGCAGTACTTC. The whole variable domain, filled in from reference TRBV5-1 and TRBJ2-5, reads KAGVTQTPRYLIKTRGQQVTLSCSPISGHRSVSWYQQTPGQGLQFLFEYFSETQRNKGNFPGRFSGRQFSNSRSEMNVSTLELGDSALYLCASSPRTGGRLEQYFGPGTRLLVL.

The chain combines TRBV7-2 with TRBJ1-5; 8 positions agree with TRBD1. CDR1 is SGHTA and CDR2 is FQGNSA in the germline V gene. The CDR3 is made up of 15 amino acids. V was pared by 6 bases and J by 1 base, with 5 bases of the junction left unmatched. CDR3 sequence: CASRQGDTSNQPQHF. CDR3 coding DNA: TGTGCCAGCAGACAGGGGGACACCAGCAATCAGCCCCAGCATTTT.

The genes are TRBV6-5 and TRBJ1-3, with 7 positions matching TRBD1. Germline V gene sequence: CDR1 MNHEY, CDR2 SVGAGI. The CDR3 is made up of 15 amino acids. V lost 6 bases to trimming and J lost 0 bases; unmatched junction nucleotides: 5. CDR3 bases: TGTGCCAGCAGCCGAACAGGGGCCTCTGGAAACACCATATATTTT. Translating gives CASSRTGASGNTIYF.

This clonotype was seen at least ten times. CDR3 bases: TGCAGTGCCAATACTGACGGGGGTGAGCAGTTCTTC. This codes for CSANTDGGEQFF. The genes are TRBV20-1 and TRBJ2-1, with a possible D match to TRBD2 (6 bases). The germline CDR1 and CDR2 sequences are DFQATT and SNEGSKA (reference sequence). V lost 6 bases, J lost 9 bases, and 15 bases lay in between. This CDR3 has 12 amino acids.

This clonotype appeared a single time. The chain carries TRBV6-5 and TRBJ1-1, with a weak D call TRBD1 (5 bases). The length of the CDR3 is 16 residues. The V end was cut by 2 bases, the J end by 0 bases, with 13 bases between. CDR1 is MNHEY and CDR2 is SVGAGI in the germline V gene. The CDR3 DNA sequence: TGTGCCAGCAGTTACGGAAACCGGGGCCTGAACACTGAAGCTTTCTTT. Protein: CASSYGNRGLNTEAFF.